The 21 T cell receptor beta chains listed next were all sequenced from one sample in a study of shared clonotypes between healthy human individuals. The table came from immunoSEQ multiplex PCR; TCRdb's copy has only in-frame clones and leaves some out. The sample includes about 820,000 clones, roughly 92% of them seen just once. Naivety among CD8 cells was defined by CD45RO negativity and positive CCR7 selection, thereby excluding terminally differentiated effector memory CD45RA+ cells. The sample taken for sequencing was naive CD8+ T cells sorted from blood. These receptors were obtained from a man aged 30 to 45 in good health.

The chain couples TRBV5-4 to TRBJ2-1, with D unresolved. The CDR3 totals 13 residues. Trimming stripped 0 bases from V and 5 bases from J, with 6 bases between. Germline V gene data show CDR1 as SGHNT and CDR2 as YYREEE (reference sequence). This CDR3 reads CASSLDANNEQFF. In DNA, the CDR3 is TGTGCCAGCAGCTTGGATGCGAACAATGAGCAGTTCTTC.

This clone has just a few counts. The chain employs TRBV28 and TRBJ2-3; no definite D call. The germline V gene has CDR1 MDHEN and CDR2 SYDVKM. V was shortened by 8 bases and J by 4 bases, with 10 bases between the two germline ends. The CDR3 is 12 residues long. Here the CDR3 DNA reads TGTGCCAGCCATGGCACGGCAGATACGCAGTATTTT. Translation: CASHGTADTQYF.

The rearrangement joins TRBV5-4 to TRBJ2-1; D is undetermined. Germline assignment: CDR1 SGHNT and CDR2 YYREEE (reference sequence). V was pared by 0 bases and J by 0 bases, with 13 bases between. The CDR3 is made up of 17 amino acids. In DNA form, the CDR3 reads TGTGCCAGCAGCTTGGATGAGGTTCGTAGCTCCTACAATGAGCAGTTCTTC. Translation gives CASSLDEVRSSYNEQFF.

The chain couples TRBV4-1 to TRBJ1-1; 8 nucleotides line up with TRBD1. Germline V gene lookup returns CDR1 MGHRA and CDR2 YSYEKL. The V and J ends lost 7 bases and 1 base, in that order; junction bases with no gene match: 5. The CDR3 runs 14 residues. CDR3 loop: CASTRTGTNTEAFF. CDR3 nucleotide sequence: TGCGCCAGCACCCGGACAGGGACGAACACTGAAGCTTTCTTT.

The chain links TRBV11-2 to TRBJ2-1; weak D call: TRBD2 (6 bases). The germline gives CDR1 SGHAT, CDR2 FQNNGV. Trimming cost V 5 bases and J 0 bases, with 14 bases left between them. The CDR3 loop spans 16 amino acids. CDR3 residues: CASSPSREHSYNEQFF. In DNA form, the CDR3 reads TGTGCCAGCAGCCCCTCCCGGGAGCACTCCTACAATGAGCAGTTCTTC.

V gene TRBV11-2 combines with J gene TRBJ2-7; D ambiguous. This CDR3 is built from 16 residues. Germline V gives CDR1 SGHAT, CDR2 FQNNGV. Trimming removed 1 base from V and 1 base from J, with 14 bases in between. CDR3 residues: CASSLVGILPSYEQYF. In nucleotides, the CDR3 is TGTGCCAGCAGCTTAGTCGGCATCCTTCCTTCCTACGAGCAGTACTTC.

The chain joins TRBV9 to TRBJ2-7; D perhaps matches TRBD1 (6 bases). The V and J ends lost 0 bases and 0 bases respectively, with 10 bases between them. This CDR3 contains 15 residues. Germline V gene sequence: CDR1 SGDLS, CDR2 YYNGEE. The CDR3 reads CASSVATGSSYEQYF. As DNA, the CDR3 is TGTGCCAGCAGCGTAGCAACAGGGAGCTCCTACGAGCAGTACTTC. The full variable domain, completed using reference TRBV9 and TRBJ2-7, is DSGVTQTPKHLITATGQRVTLRCSPRSGDLSVYWYQQSLDQGLQFLIQYYNGEERAKGNILERFSAQQFPDLHSELNLSSLELGDSALYFCASSVATGSSYEQYFGPGTRLTVT.

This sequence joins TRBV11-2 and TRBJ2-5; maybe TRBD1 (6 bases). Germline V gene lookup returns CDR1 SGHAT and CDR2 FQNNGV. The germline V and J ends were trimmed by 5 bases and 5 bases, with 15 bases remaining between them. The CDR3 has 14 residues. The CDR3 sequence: CASSPPQGGETQYF. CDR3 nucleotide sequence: TGTGCCAGCAGCCCGCCACAGGGCGGGGAGACCCAGTACTTC.

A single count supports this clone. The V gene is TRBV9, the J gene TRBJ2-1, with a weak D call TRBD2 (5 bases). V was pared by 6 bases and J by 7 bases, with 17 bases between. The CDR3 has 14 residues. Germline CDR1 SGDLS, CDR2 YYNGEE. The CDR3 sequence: CASNSGLSTNEQFF. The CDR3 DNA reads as TGTGCCAGCAACTCTGGACTTTCAACAAATGAGCAGTTCTTC.

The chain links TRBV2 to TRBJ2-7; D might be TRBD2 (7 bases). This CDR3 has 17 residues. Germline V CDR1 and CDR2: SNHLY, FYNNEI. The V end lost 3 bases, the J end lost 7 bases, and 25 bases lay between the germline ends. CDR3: CASSDRIGGGQFGEQYF. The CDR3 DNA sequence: TGTGCCAGCAGTGATCGTATAGGGGGAGGGCAGTTCGGAGAGCAGTACTTC. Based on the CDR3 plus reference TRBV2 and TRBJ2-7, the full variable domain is EPEVTQTPSHQVTQMGQEVILRCVPISNHLYFYWYRQILGQKVEFLVSFYNNEISEKSEIFDDQFSVERPDGSNFTLKIRSTKLEDSAMYFCASSDRIGGGQFGEQYFGPGTRLTVT.

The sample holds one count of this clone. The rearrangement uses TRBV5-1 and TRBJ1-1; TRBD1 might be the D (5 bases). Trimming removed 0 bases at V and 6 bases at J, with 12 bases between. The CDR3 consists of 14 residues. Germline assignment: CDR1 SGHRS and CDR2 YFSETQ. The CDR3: CASSLAGLSPEAFF. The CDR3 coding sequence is TGCGCCAGCAGCTTGGCAGGGTTGAGTCCTGAAGCTTTCTTT.

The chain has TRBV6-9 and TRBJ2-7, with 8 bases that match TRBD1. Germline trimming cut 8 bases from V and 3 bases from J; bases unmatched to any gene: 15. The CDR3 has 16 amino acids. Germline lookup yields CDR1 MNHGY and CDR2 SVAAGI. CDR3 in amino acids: CASPPRQGTYVYEQYF. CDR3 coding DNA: TGTGCCAGCCCGCCGAGACAGGGGACGTACGTCTACGAGCAGTACTTC.

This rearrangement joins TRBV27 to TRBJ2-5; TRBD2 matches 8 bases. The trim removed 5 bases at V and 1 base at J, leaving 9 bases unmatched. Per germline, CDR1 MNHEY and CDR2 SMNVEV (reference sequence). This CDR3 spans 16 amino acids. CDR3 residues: CASSRRGGGTQETQYF. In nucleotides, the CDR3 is TGTGCCAGCAGTCGCCGGGGGGGCGGAACCCAAGAGACCCAGTACTTC.

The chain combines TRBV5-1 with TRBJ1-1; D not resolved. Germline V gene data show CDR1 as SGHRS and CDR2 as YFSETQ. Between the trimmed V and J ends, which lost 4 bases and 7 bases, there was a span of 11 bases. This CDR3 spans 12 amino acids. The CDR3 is CASSPEGLEAFF. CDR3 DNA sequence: TGCGCCAGCAGCCCGGAGGGCCTTGAAGCTTTCTTT. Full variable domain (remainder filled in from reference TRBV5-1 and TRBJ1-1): KAGVTQTPRYLIKTRGQQVTLSCSPISGHRSVSWYQQTPGQGLQFLFEYFSETQRNKGNFPGRFSGRQFSNSRSEMNVSTLELGDSALYLCASSPEGLEAFFGQGTRLTVV.

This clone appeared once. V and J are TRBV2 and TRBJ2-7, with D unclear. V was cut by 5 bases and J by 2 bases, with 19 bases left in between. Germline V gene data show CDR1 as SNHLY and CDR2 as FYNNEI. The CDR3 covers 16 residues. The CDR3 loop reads CASSIPKLNKAYEQYF. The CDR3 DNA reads TGTGCCAGCAGTATACCTAAATTAAACAAGGCCTACGAGCAGTACTTC.

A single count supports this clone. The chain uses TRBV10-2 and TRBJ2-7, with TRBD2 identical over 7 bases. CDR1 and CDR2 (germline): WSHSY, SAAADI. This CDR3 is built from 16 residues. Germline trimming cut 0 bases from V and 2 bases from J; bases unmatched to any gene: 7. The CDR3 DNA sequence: TGCGCCAGCAGTGAGTCGACAACTAGCGTTGCCTACGAGCAGTACTTC. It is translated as CASSESTTSVAYEQYF.

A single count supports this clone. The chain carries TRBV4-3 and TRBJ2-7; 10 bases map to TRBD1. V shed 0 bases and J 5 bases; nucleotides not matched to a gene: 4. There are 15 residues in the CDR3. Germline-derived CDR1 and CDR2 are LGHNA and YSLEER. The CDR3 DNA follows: TGCGCCAGCAGCCAAGATTGGGACAGGGGCAACGAGCAGTACTTC. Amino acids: CASSQDWDRGNEQYF.

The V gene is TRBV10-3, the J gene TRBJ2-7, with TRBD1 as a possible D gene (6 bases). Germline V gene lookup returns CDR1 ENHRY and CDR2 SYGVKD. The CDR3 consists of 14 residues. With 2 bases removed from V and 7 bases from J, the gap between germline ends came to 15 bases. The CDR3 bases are TGTGCCATCAGTGAGACAGGGCGGAAAGGAGAGCAGTACTTC. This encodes CAISETGRKGEQYF.

In nucleotides, the CDR3 is TGTGCCAGCAGCTTGGCGGGAGGGCCCGGGGAGCTGTTTTTT. Translated: CASSLAGGPGELFF. The chain recombines TRBV5-4 with TRBJ2-2; TRBD2 agrees at 8 bases. The CDR3 extends over 14 amino acids. V was pared by 0 bases and J by 6 bases, with 1 base of the junction left unmatched. CDR1 SGHNT and CDR2 YYREEE come from the germline V gene (reference sequence).

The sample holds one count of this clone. The CDR3 here is CASSVEQGSTDTQYF. In nucleotides, the CDR3 is TGTGCCAGCAGCGTAGAACAGGGAAGCACAGATACGCAGTATTTT. This sequence joins TRBV9 and TRBJ2-3, with TRBD1 as a possible D gene (6 bases). Germline CDR1 is SGDLS and CDR2 is YYNGEE. CDR3 size: 15 residues. The germline V and J ends were trimmed by 0 bases and 0 bases, with 8 bases remaining between them. The whole variable domain, filled in from reference TRBV9 and TRBJ2-3, reads DSGVTQTPKHLITATGQRVTLRCSPRSGDLSVYWYQQSLDQGLQFLIQYYNGEERAKGNILERFSAQQFPDLHSELNLSSLELGDSALYFCASSVEQGSTDTQYFGPGTRLTVL.

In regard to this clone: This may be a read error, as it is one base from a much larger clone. The CDR3 DNA is TGTGCCAGCAGCTGGGAGTACGAGCAGTACTTC. Protein product: CASSWEYEQYF. The chain carries TRBV6-6 and TRBJ2-7, with D possibly TRBD2 on 5 matching bases. The CDR3 length is 11 residues. V was shortened by 6 bases and J by 4 bases, with 7 bases between the two germline ends. Germline loops: CDR1 MNHNY, CDR2 SVGAGI (reference sequence).